This T cell receptor (beta chain) is from a study of lymphopenia after photon versus proton radiotherapy. The study's findings and limits: Authors raise, but do not show, better survival with proton therapy. Under photons, naive T cells and diversity fell while effector/memory populations rose. Larger post-nadir TCR diversity loss correlated inversely with survival in deceased patients. Post-nadir diversity loss with photons came from oligoclonal expansion, particularly CD8+ Temra cells.

About this clone itself: What it binds is not known.

Sequencing used immunoSEQ multiplex PCR; TCRdb keeps in-frame clones, though not all of them. The sample shows about 24,000 clones, around 84% of them seen only once. The V gene's germline CDR1 is MNHEY and CDR2 SVGAGI. The CDR3 covers 14 residues. Trimming cost V 6 bases and J 4 bases, with 15 bases left between them. This TCR derives from a middle-aged man with gastric cancer. The sequenced sample was peripheral blood, obtained from a patient treated with photon-based radiotherapy. The V and J genes are TRBV6-5 and TRBJ1-2; the D is unclear. The CDR3, as DNA: TGTGCCAGCAGCATTCCGGGAAGCGGCTATGGCTACACCTTC. This sequence encodes CASSIPGSGYGYTF.